This T cell receptor (beta chain) was observed in a study of Ad26.COV2.S vaccination and SARS-CoV-2 variants. Trimming cost V 4 bases and J 0 bases, with 6 bases left between them. This CDR3 has 14 residues. Germline CDR1 is SGHAT and CDR2 is FQNNGV. This clone has ten or more counts. Its cognate antigen is unknown. Regarding the study as a whole: Placebo recipients trailed vaccine recipients in spike-specific TCR breadth. Placebo recipients and vaccine recipients were similar in non-spike TCR breadth. After vaccination, reports described spike-specific CD8+ and CD4+ T cell responses as showing substantial breadth.

Here immunoSEQ multiplex PCR was the method, and the copy in TCRdb shows in-frame clones only, minus some. In the table there are over 85,000 clones, over 60% of which are singletons. The V and J genes are TRBV11-2 and TRBJ1-4; D gene uncertain. Sequencing was performed on peripheral blood, taken after recovery from COVID-19. The source is a human donor who had recovered from COVID-19. CDR3 in amino acids: CASSSPATNEKLFF. DNA for the CDR3: TGTGCCAGCAGCTCTCCGGCAACTAATGAAAAACTGTTTTTT. The full variable domain, with the rest looked up from reference TRBV11-2 and TRBJ1-4, is EAGVAQSPRYKIIEKRQSVAFWCNPISGHATLYWYQQILGQGPKLLIQFQNNGVVDDSQLPKDRFSAERLKGVDSTLKIQPAKLEDSAVYLCASSSPATNEKLFFGSGTQLSVL.